The present T cell receptor beta chain was sequenced within a study of OX40 agonist ivuxolimab in advanced cancers. The protocol was immunoSEQ multiplex PCR, while the TCRdb copy is restricted to in-frame clones and leaves out a portion. The sample has about 77,000 clones; about four fifths are singletons. Germline lookup yields CDR1 MNHNY and CDR2 SVGAGI (reference sequence). The CDR3 contains 14 residues. Trimming cost V 2 bases and J 4 bases; bases outside gene matches: 4. This chain joins TRBV6-6 and TRBJ1-1; 7 bases agree with TRBD1. The source is an adult with an advanced solid tumor such as melanoma, head and neck, liver or kidney cancer. This sample comprised CD4+ or CD8+ T cells sorted from blood, obtained in a trial of the OX40 agonist ivuxolimab. This chain's CDR3 is CASSYTGQSTEAFF. DNA of the CDR3: TGTGCCAGCAGTTACACGGGACAGAGCACTGAAGCTTTCTTT.